This TCR beta chain was sequenced during a study of CD8 T cells in Susac syndrome. Random hexamers were used to reverse transcribe an amount of about 0.45 to 1 ug RNA. The CDR3 of TCR beta was amplified by immunoSEQ multiplex PCR across 54 Vbeta and 13 Jbeta. TCRdb used MiXCR to reprocess the immunoSEQ multiplex PCR reads, holding one entry per CDR3 protein. Among around 200,000 distinct CDR3 sequences, about 95% were seen once, and the ten largest hold 0.085% to 0.1%. This TCR was recovered from a human donor with Susac syndrome. The sample comprised CD4+ T cells from PBMCs.

CDR3 sequence (DNA): TGTGCCAGCAGCCCGGACTTATACTCCTACGAGCAGTACTTC. Translated, it gives CASSPDLYSYEQYF. The chain recombines TRBV7-2 with TRBJ2-7; D might be TRBD2 (5 bases). The CDR3 sequence is 14 residues long. Germline lookup yields CDR1 SGHTA and CDR2 FQGNSA. V lost 5 bases and J 0 bases, leaving 11 bases between the germline ends. Variable domain in full (rest from reference TRBV7-2 and TRBJ2-7): GAGVSQSPSNKVTEKGKDVELRCDPISGHTALYWYRQSLGQGLEFLIYFQGNSAPDKSGLPSDRFSAERTGGSVSTLTIQRTQQEDSAVYLCASSPDLYSYEQYFGPGTRLTVT.